Listed below are T cell receptor beta chains from one sample, sequenced in a study of blood T cell repertoires in COVID-19. Repertoires were generated with immunoSEQ multiplex PCR, while TCRdb's copy carries only in-frame clones and drops some. The sample has about 68,000 clones, roughly 85% seen once; the top ten hold about 23%. The specimen sequenced was peripheral blood. The receptors derive from a man in his fifties or sixties with acute or convalescent COVID-19. Each CDR3 is given with its conserved first and last residue. A D gene is named only where the DNA matches it firmly. Size tells how often a clone was seen (once, few, many) or the class of an expanded clone, and some rows leave it out.

TRBJ2-5 . TRBV11-2 . TGTGCCAGCAGCTTTTCCCCGTACCAAGAGACCCAGTACTTC CASSFSPYQETQYF
TRBJ1-1 . TRBV27 . TGTGCCAGCAGTTTTGGGGGAGGGTACACTGAAGCTTTCTTT CASSFGGGYTEAFF
TRBJ2-5 . TRBV4-2 . TGTGCCAGCAGCCAAGGAGGGTTAGGCCAAGAGACCCAGTACTTC CASSQGGLGQETQYF
TRBJ1-1 . TRBV19 . TGTGCCAGTAGTATTTATGGGGCCGTGAACACTGAAGCTTTCTTT CASSIYGAVNTEAFF
TRBJ2-5 . TRBV19 . TGTGCCAGTAGTATAGGCTCAGGGTTGGAGACCCAGTACTTC CASSIGSGLETQYF
TRBJ2-3 once TRBV25-1 . TGTGCCAGCAGTGAGCCGGCCAGGGCCACAGATACGCAGTATTTT CASSEPARATDTQYF
TRBJ1-2 . TRBV14 . TGTGCCAGCAGCCGACAGCCTAACTATGGCTACACCTTC CASSRQPNYGYTF
TRBJ1-2 . TRBV19 TRBD1 TGTGCCAGTAGTATTCAGGGGGCGAATGGCTACACCTTC CASSIQGANGYTF
TRBJ1-5 few TRBV19 TRBD1 TGTGCCAGTAGTATAGCGAGGACAGGGGGCAATCAGCCCCAGCATTTT CASSIARTGGNQPQHF
TRBJ1-2 . TRBV28 . TGTGCCAGCAGTAGTCTCCCAGGAGGCTACACCTTC CASSSLPGGYTF
TRBJ1-5 . TRBV19 . TGTGCCAGTAGTATGTCAGGAGACTATAGCAATCAGCCCCAGCATTTT CASSMSGDYSNQPQHF
TRBJ1-4 . TRBV10-3 TRBD1 TGTGCCATCAGTGCAGGGGGAACTAATGAAAAACTGTTTTTT CAISAGGTNEKLFF
TRBJ2-2 . TRBV10-1 . TGCGCCAGCTCGAAGCCGGGGGACACCGGGGAGCTGTTTTTT CASSKPGDTGELFF
TRBJ1-3 . TRBV5-4 TRBD1 TGTGCCAGCAGCACAGGGGGGGGAGGAAACACCATATATTTT CASSTGGGGNTIYF
TRBJ1-4 few TRBV4-1 . TGCGCCAGCAGCCAAGAATGGGCACTTAATGAAAAACTGTTTTTT CASSQEWALNEKLFF
TRBJ2-3 . TRBV11-2 TRBD1 TGTGCCAGCAGCTTACGGCAGGGACAGGTCTCGTATACGCAGTATTTT CASSLRQGQVSYTQYF
TRBJ2-2 . TRBV6-5 . TGTGCCAGCAGTTACAACAGGGGAGGATACACCGGGGAGCTGTTTTTT CASSYNRGGYTGELFF
TRBJ1-1 . TRBV4-2 . TGTGCCAGCAGCCAAGTGTCCCAGAACACTGAAGCTTTCTTT CASSQVSQNTEAFF
TRBJ2-4 . TRBV21-1 . TGTGCCAGCAGCAAATCGGGACCCACGCCCGGGACAGGGGAAAACATTCAGTACTTC CASSKSGPTPGTGENIQYF
TRBJ2-1 . TRBV7-9 . TGTGCCAGCAGCTTGAGACAGCACAATGAGCAGTTCTTC CASSLRQHNEQFF
TRBJ1-1 once TRBV5-1 TRBD1 TGCGCCAGCAGCTTGGATGGGGTGACAGGGGCTGAAGCTTTCTTT CASSLDGVTGAEAFF
TRBJ1-1 . TRBV5-1 TRBD1 TGCGCCAGCAGCGCCTCAGAGGGGGCGGGGAACACTGAAGCTTTCTTT CASSASEGAGNTEAFF
TRBJ2-3 . TRBV7-8 . TGTGCCAGCAGCCCTGCGATTGTTAGCACAGATACGCAGTATTTT CASSPAIVSTDTQYF
TRBJ1-5 . TRBV3-1/TRBV3-2 TRBD1 TGTGCCAGCAGCCAAGAGGGACAGGGGGCTGGAAAGCCCCAGCATTTT CASSQEGQGAGKPQHF
TRBJ1-5 once TRBV19 . TGTGCCAGTAGTATAGCTGCCCGGGGACACCCCATTCAGCCCCAGCATTTT CASSIAARGHPIQPQHF
TRBJ1-2 . TRBV6-5 TRBD1 TGTGCCAGCACCGCGACAGGGGTTAGCGGCTACACCTTC CASTATGVSGYTF
TRBJ1-1 . TRBV5-1 . TGCGCCAGCAGCTTCACCGGTACTGAAGCTTTCTTT CASSFTGTEAFF
TRBJ2-1 . TRBV6-6 . TGTGCCAGCAACCGACAGGGCGCGGGGGAGCAGTTCTTC CASNRQGAGEQFF
TRBJ2-1 . TRBV27 TRBD1 TGTGCCAGCACTTGGACAGGGAGTGCTTTTTACTACAATGAGCAGTTCTTC CASTWTGSAFYYNEQFF
TRBJ2-2 . TRBV7-3 . TGTGCCAGCAGCTCTTCTACGAACACCGGGGAGCTGTTTTTT CASSSSTNTGELFF
TRBJ1-5 . TRBV30 . TGTGCCTGGAGTGCTGGGAGCGGTAATCAGCCCCAGCATTTT CAWSAGSGNQPQHF
TRBJ2-5 . TRBV10-3 . TGTGCCATCAGGCGGCGGGACCAAGAGACCCAGTACTTC CAIRRRDQETQYF
TRBJ1-1 . TRBV29-1 . TGCAGCGTTGAACGGCGGGTGAACACTGAAGCTTTCTTT CSVERRVNTEAFF
TRBJ2-3 . TRBV11-2 . TGTGCCAGCAGCTTAACCACAACAACAGATACGCAGTATTTT CASSLTTTTDTQYF
TRBJ2-4 few TRBV5-5 . TGTGCCAGCAGCTTGGACAGGGTTGGGACCAAAAACATTCAGTACTTC CASSLDRVGTKNIQYF
TRBJ2-5 . TRBV7-2 . TGTGCCAGCAGCTTATCGGGTTCGGCAGTACAAGAGACCCAGTACTTC CASSLSGSAVQETQYF
TRBJ1-2 . TRBV6-5 . TGTGCCAGCAGCCCATGGGAGGTGGGCTATGGCTACACCTTC CASSPWEVGYGYTF
TRBJ2-7 once TRBV3-1/TRBV3-2 . TGTGCCAGCAGCCACCTCCTACAGGTTCCCTACGAGCAGTACTTC CASSHLLQVPYEQYF
TRBJ2-1 . TRBV5-5 TRBD2 TGTGCCAGCAGCCGGGGACTATCTAGCGGGGCCTACAATGAGCAGTTCTTC CASSRGLSSGAYNEQFF
TRBJ2-3 . TRBV5-6 TRBD2 TGTGCCAGCAGCCACCAGCGGGGGGGTTACACAGATACGCAGTATTTT CASSHQRGGYTDTQYF
TRBJ2-3 . TRBV5-4 . TGTGCCAGCAGCCAACAATTCGGGGAAACGCAGTATTTT CASSQQFGETQYF
TRBJ2-3 . TRBV10-1 TRBD2 TGCGCCAGCAGTGAGAATATCGGGGGGGCCTCAGATACGCAGTATTTT CASSENIGGASDTQYF
TRBJ2-3 . TRBV7-3 . TGTGCCAGCAGCTCCCCTAACTCAGATACGCAGTATTTT CASSSPNSDTQYF
TRBJ1-1 . TRBV11-2 . TGTGCCAGCAGCCTATCAACGAGAGGGCCCGACACTGAAGCTTTCTTT CASSLSTRGPDTEAFF
TRBJ1-1 . TRBV30 . TGTGCCTGGAGTGGCGGGGCGAACACTGAAGCTTTCTTT CAWSGGANTEAFF
TRBJ1-4 . TRBV6-6 TRBD1 TGTGCCAGCAGCATGACAGGGACTAATGAAAAACTGTTTTTT CASSMTGTNEKLFF
TRBJ2-3 . TRBV5-1 TRBD1 TGCGCCAGCAGCTTGTCAGGGGGCGCGGAAGATACGCAGTATTTT CASSLSGGAEDTQYF
TRBJ2-2 . TRBV7-2 TRBD1 TGTGCCAGCAGCTTTCCGGGACAGGGCACCGGGGAGCTGTTTTTT CASSFPGQGTGELFF
TRBJ1-6 . TRBV7-7 TRBD1 TGTGCTAGCAGCACCCTTGACAGGGGGCTGGATAATTCACCCCTCCACTTT CASSTLDRGLDNSPLHF
TRBJ2-1 . TRBV4-1 TRBD2 TGCGCCAGCAGCCGCCTAGCGGGGGGGCCACATGAGCAGTTCTTC CASSRLAGGPHEQFF
TRBJ1-2 . TRBV7-2 . TGTGCCAGCAGCTTAGGGCCTCAGGGCGCTGGCTACACCTTC CASSLGPQGAGYTF
TRBJ2-2 few TRBV3-1/TRBV3-2 . TGTGCCAGCAGCGGAACAGGGTCAACCGGGGAGCTGTTTTTT CASSGTGSTGELFF
TRBJ1-2 . TRBV19 . TGTGCCAGTAGTATAGAATCGACAAGTGGCTACACCTTC CASSIESTSGYTF
TRBJ1-3 few TRBV7-2 TRBD1 TGTGCCGACAGGGACTTATACGGGGATTCTGGAAACACCATATATTTT CADRDLYGDSGNTIYF
TRBJ2-7 . TRBV2 TRBD2 TGTGCCAGCAGTGGCTGGGCTAGCGGGGGGCCCAGCTCCTACGAGCAGTACTTC CASSGWASGGPSSYEQYF
TRBJ2-7 . TRBV7-2 . TGTGCCAGCAGCAAACGCCGGGACTACGAGCAGTACTTC CASSKRRDYEQYF
TRBJ1-6 few TRBV6-4 TRBD1 TGTGCCAGCAGTGACTCGAAGGGAAGGACAGGGGAAAATTCACCCCTCCACTTT CASSDSKGRTGENSPLHF
TRBJ1-6 . TRBV19 . TGTGCCAGTAGTGTCGGACTGAGTTCACCCCTCCACTTT CASSVGLSSPLHF
TRBJ2-1 . TRBV5-8 . TGTGCCAGCAGCTTGGAAGGCAGGGGCAATGAGCAGTTCTTC CASSLEGRGNEQFF